This TCR beta chain was retrieved from a study of technical replicates of blood from several donors. Here immunoSEQ multiplex PCR was the method, and the copy in TCRdb shows in-frame clones only, minus some. The repertoire holds roughly 90,000 clones, with around 95% as singletons. CDR3 size: 19 residues. V was trimmed by 0 bases and J by 1 base, leaving 19 bases between them. Germline V gives CDR1 MDHEN, CDR2 SYDVKM. V and J are TRBV28 and TRBJ2-4, with D possibly being TRBD2 (6 bases). The clonotype comes from a human donor in good health. The sample taken for sequencing was T cells isolated from PBMCs. The CDR3 reads CASSLWDLRGMGAKNIQYF. The CDR3, as DNA: TGTGCCAGCAGTTTATGGGATTTACGGGGGATGGGGGCCAAAAACATTCAGTACTTC.